This TCR beta chain emerged from a study of technical replicates of blood from a few donors. The count of this clone is one. One end of the junction varies from germline; a read error may be responsible. Profiled with immunoSEQ multiplex PCR; TCRdb holds only in-frame clones, not every one. This table holds some 71,000 clones, around 97% found once. Looked up from germline, CDR1 is SSHAT and CDR2 is FNYEAQ (reference sequence). The CDR3 consists of 16 residues. The rearrangement joins TRBV7-7 to TRBJ2-1; possible D gene TRBD2, 6 bases. The sample taken for sequencing was T cells isolated from PBMCs. The receptor was isolated from a human donor in good health. CDR3 loop: CASSPEAGGFYNEQFF. CDR3 coding DNA: TGTGCTAGCAGCCCCGAGGCCGGGGGATTTTACAATGAGCAGTTCTTC.